The 17 T cell receptor beta chains below come from one sample, sequenced in a study of T cell changes during pregnancy in multiple sclerosis. Only in-frame clones appear in the TCRdb table, and some are missing; sequencing was by immunoSEQ multiplex PCR. The sample holds under 55,000 clones, around 90% seen once. Material: PBMCs (not recorded whether the cells were cultured). The receptors derive from a female donor with multiple sclerosis, enrolled in a pregnancy study.

This clone has a handful of counts. The V gene is TRBV6-5, the J gene TRBJ2-4; 8 bases agree with TRBD1. The CDR3 runs to 12 residues. With 4 bases clipped from V and 8 bases from J, the junction kept 1 base outside the gene matches. Germline lookup yields CDR1 MNHEY and CDR2 SVGAGI. CDR3 sequence (DNA): TGTGCCAGCAGTTCGACAGGGGACATTCAGTACTTC. This codes for CASSSTGDIQYF.

The DNA for the CDR3 is TGTGCCAGCAGTCTCCGATTAGCGGGAGGGGGTTCCTACGAGCAGTACTTC. This sequence encodes CASSLRLAGGGSYEQYF. The chain has TRBV27 and TRBJ2-7, with 11 bases aligning to TRBD2. From germline, CDR1 is MNHEY and CDR2 SMNVEV (reference sequence). Trimming cost V 5 bases and J 1 base; bases outside gene matches: 10. The CDR3 length is 17 residues.

The chain has TRBV30 and TRBJ1-2; tentatively, D is TRBD1 (6 bases). Trimming removed 2 bases from V and 4 bases from J, with 14 bases in between. The germline CDR1 and CDR2 sequences are GTSNPN and SVGIG (reference sequence). The CDR3 length is 14 residues. In DNA, the CDR3 is TGTGCCTGGAGTATTACGAAGGGGGGCTATGGCTACACCTTC. This sequence encodes CAWSITKGGYGYTF.

The rearrangement uses TRBV27 and TRBJ1-3, with 8 bases identical to TRBD1. Germline assignment: CDR1 MNHEY and CDR2 SMNVEV (reference sequence). V was clipped by 5 bases and J by 0 bases; unmatched bases: 6. The CDR3 is made up of 16 amino acids. As DNA, the CDR3 is TGTGCCAGCAGTCCAGGGACAGGTATCTCTGGAAACACCATATATTTT. Translated, it gives CASSPGTGISGNTIYF.

CDR3 protein: CASSLGGGSEQYF. For the CDR3, the DNA is TGCGCCAGCAGCTTGGGGGGCGGCAGCGAGCAGTACTTC. The chain uses TRBV5-1 and TRBJ2-7; D possibly corresponds to TRBD1 (5 bases). V was trimmed by 0 bases and J by 6 bases, leaving 10 bases between them. The CDR3 covers 13 residues. Per the germline V gene, CDR1 is SGHRS and CDR2 is YFSETQ.

DNA of the CDR3: TGTGCCAGCCACCGTGGCACTGAAGCTTTCTTT. Protein product: CASHRGTEAFF. The chain joins TRBV28 to TRBJ1-1; D is undetermined. The CDR3 extends over 11 amino acids. The V gene lost 8 bases and the J gene lost 4 bases, with 8 bases spanning the gap. The germline gives CDR1 MDHEN, CDR2 SYDVKM.

The V and J genes are TRBV9 and TRBJ2-3; 12 bases line up with TRBD2. With V trimmed by 0 bases and J by 4 bases, 3 bases remained unmatched. Germline assignment: CDR1 SGDLS and CDR2 YYNGEE. The CDR3 is 16 residues long. CDR3 DNA: TGTGCCAGCAGCGTAGGACTAGCGGGAGCCTCAGATACGCAGTATTTT. Protein sequence: CASSVGLAGASDTQYF.

This chain links TRBV6-5 with TRBJ1-1; D is unresolved. The V and J ends lost 3 bases and 4 bases respectively, with 6 bases between them. In germline, CDR1 is MNHEY, CDR2 SVGAGI. The CDR3 totals 12 residues. This chain's CDR3 is CASSYMGTEAFF. The CDR3 DNA is TGTGCCAGCAGTTATATGGGCACTGAAGCTTTCTTT.

The chain combines TRBV13 with TRBJ2-6, with a possible D match to TRBD1 (6 bases). The CDR3 has 18 residues. V lost 5 bases to trimming and J lost 2 bases, with 19 bases between them. Germline V gene data show CDR1 as PRHDT and CDR2 as FYEKMQ (reference sequence). The CDR3 nucleotides are TGTGCCAGCAGCCCCGGGACAAGGCGCCCCACTGGGGCCAACGTCCTGACTTTC. This sequence encodes CASSPGTRRPTGANVLTF.

The chain recombines TRBV7-9 with TRBJ1-2; D unresolved. Germline assignment: CDR1 SEHNR and CDR2 FQNEAQ (reference sequence). The germline V and J ends were trimmed by 5 bases and 4 bases, with 11 bases remaining between them. The CDR3 has 13 amino acids. The DNA for the CDR3 is TGTGCCAGCAGCCCCCTCTCCCTCTATGGCTACACCTTC. Amino acid sequence: CASSPLSLYGYTF.

The chain is built from TRBV9 and TRBJ2-5; TRBD1 matches 7 bases. V lost 3 bases and J lost 2; bases outside the gene matches: 10. The germline V gene encodes CDR1 SGDLS and CDR2 YYNGEE. The CDR3 spans 16 residues. As DNA, the CDR3 is TGTGCCAGCAGCGCCAAGCTCCGGGACAGTCAAGAGACCCAGTACTTC. This sequence encodes CASSAKLRDSQETQYF. Together with reference TRBV9 and TRBJ2-5, the CDR3 gives the full variable domain: DSGVTQTPKHLITATGQRVTLRCSPRSGDLSVYWYQQSLDQGLQFLIQYYNGEERAKGNILERFSAQQFPDLHSELNLSSLELGDSALYFCASSAKLRDSQETQYFGPGTRLLVL.

The chain recombines TRBV25-1 with TRBJ2-3, with a tentative D call TRBD2 (5 bases). CDR1 is MGHDK, CDR2 SYGVNS, per germline. The CDR3 runs to 15 residues. The V end was cut by 6 bases, the J end by 2 bases, with 15 bases between. The CDR3 region is CASRPIGINTDTQYF. In DNA form, the CDR3 reads TGTGCCAGCAGACCTATCGGGATAAACACAGATACGCAGTATTTT. Using reference TRBV25-1 and TRBJ2-3 for the parts outside the CDR3, the full variable domain is EADIYQTPRYLVIGTGKKITLECSQTMGHDKMYWYQQDPGMELHLIHYSYGVNSTEKGDLSSESTVSRIRTEHFPLTLESARPSHTSQYLCASRPIGINTDTQYFGPGTRLTVL.

The chain joins TRBV9 to TRBJ2-7, with 11 bases identical to TRBD2. Per germline, CDR1 SGDLS and CDR2 YYNGEE. With V trimmed by 1 base and J by 3 bases, 3 bases remained unmatched. The CDR3 covers 15 residues. The CDR3 sequence: CASSVTSGGLYEQYF. The CDR3 DNA reads as TGTGCCAGCAGCGTAACTAGCGGGGGTCTCTACGAGCAGTACTTC.

The rearrangement joins TRBV5-1 to TRBJ1-3, with D hard to call. The CDR3 has 14 amino acids. The germline gives CDR1 SGHRS, CDR2 YFSETQ. The V end lost 6 bases, the J end lost 0 bases, and 10 bases lay between the germline ends. CDR3 loop: CASTNPSSGNTIYF. The CDR3 bases are TGCGCCAGCACTAACCCCTCCTCTGGAAACACCATATATTTT.

The chain is built from TRBV7-2 and TRBJ2-7; the D is unclear. CDR3 length equals 14 residues. Trimming pared 5 bases from V and 2 bases from J, leaving 13 bases between. Per the germline V gene, CDR1 is SGHTA and CDR2 is FQGNSA. Here the CDR3 reads CASSPLGPPYEQYF. In DNA, the CDR3 is TGTGCCAGCAGCCCTTTGGGTCCCCCCTACGAGCAGTACTTC.

The chain combines TRBV7-9 with TRBJ1-1; no definite D call. Germline CDR1 is SEHNR and CDR2 is FQNEAQ (reference sequence). V was cut by 0 bases and J by 2 bases, with 4 bases left in between. CDR3 length: 13 amino acids. CDR3 bases: TGTGCCAGCAGCTTAGCGGCTAACACTGAAGCTTTCTTT. It encodes CASSLAANTEAFF. Using reference TRBV7-9 and TRBJ1-1 for the parts outside the CDR3, the full variable domain is DTGVSQNPRHKITKRGQNVTFRCDPISEHNRLYWYRQTLGQGPEFLTYFQNEAQLEKSRLLSDRFSAERPKGSFSTLEIQRTEQGDSAMYLCASSLAANTEAFFGQGTRLTVV.

V and J are TRBV6-1 and TRBJ2-7; D may be TRBD1 (6 bases). Trimming stripped 7 bases from V and 2 bases from J, with 12 bases between. The CDR3 runs to 13 residues. Germline lookup yields CDR1 MNHNS and CDR2 SASEGT. Here the CDR3 DNA reads TGTGCCAGCACAAGAGGACAGACCTACGAGCAGTACTTC. It yields the protein CASTRGQTYEQYF.